This T cell receptor (beta chain) derives from a study of T-cell memory formation after mild COVID-19. Broader study findings: Mainly in CM and EM were contracting CD4+ clones; CD8+ were in EMRA.

The CDR3 has 19 residues. V shed 3 bases, J shed 1 base, and the junction held 8 bases outside the gene matches. The germline V gene has CDR1 LGHDT and CDR2 YNNKEL (reference sequence). This clonotype was observed a handful of times. No antigen is known for it. TCRdb fed the 5' RACE reads into MiXCR, producing one record per CDR3 protein. The sample contains 350,000 to 450,000 distinct CDR3 sequences, over 15% of which appear only once. The V gene is TRBV3-1, the J gene TRBJ2-5; 16 positions agree with TRBD2. The TCR was taken from an adult woman who had mild COVID-19 (a few samples of this study predate the infection). Cell type and time point are not known. Material: PBMCs or a T cell subset sorted from them (not recorded which). In DNA form, the CDR3 reads TGTGCCAGCAGCCAGGGACTAGCGGGGGGGATGATAATCCAAGAGACCCAGTACTTC. Protein: CASSQGLAGGMIIQETQYF.